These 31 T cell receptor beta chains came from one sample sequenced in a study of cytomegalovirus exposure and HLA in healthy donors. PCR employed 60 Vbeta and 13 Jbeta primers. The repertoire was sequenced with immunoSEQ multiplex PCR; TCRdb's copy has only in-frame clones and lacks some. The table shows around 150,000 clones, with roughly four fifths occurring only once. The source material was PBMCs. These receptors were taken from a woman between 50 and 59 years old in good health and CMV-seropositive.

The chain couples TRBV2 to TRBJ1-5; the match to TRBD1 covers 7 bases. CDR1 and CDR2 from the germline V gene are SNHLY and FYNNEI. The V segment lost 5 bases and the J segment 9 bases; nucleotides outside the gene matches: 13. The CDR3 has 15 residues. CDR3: CASSLDRDVLWPQHF. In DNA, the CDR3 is TGTGCCAGCAGTCTTGACAGGGACGTACTTTGGCCCCAGCATTTT.

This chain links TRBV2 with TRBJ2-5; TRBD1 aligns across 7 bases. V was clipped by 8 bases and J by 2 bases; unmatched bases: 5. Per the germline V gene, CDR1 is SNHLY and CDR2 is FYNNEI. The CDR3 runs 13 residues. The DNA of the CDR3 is TGTGCCAGCTCAAGGGGGCGACAAGAGACCCAGTACTTC. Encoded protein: CASSRGRQETQYF.

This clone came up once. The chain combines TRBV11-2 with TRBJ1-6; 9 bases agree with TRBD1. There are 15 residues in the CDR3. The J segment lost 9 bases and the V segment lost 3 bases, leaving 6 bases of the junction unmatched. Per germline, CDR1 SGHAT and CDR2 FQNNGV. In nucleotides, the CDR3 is TGTGCCAGCAGCTTTAGGGGACAGGGAGTTTCACCCCTCCACTTT. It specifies CASSFRGQGVSPLHF.

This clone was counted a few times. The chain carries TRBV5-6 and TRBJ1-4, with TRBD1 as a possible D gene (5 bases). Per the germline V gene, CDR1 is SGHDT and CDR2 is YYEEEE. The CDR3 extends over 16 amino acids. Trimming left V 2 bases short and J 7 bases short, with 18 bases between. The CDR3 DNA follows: TGTGCCAGCAGCTTTTCGTTTCGCCAGGGAGGTGAAAAACTGTTTTTT. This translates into CASSFSFRQGGEKLFF.

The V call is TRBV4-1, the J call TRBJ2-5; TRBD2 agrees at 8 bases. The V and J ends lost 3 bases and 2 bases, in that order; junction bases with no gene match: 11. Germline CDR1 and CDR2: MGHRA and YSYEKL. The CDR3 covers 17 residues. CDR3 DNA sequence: TGCGCCAGCAGCCAGGCCTCGTCGGGCGGGGGGCAAGAGACCCAGTACTTC. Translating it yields CASSQASSGGGQETQYF.

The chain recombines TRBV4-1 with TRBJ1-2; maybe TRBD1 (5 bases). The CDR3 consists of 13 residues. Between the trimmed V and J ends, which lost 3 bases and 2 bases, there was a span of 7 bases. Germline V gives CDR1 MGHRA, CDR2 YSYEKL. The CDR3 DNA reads TGCGCCAGCAGCCATCAGGGCAACTATGGCTACACCTTC. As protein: CASSHQGNYGYTF.

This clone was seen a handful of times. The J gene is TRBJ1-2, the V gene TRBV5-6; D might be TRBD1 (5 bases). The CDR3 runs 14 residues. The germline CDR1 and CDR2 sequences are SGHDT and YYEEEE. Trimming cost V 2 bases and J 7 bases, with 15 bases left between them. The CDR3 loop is CASSLMGRDFGYTF. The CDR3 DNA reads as TGTGCCAGCAGCTTAATGGGCAGGGATTTTGGCTACACCTTC.

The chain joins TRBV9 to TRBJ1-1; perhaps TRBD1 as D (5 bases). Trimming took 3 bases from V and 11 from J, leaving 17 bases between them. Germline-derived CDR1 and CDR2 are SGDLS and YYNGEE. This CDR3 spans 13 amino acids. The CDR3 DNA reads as TGTGCCAGCAGCGCCTGGGACTTCTCGTACGCTTTCTTT. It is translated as CASSAWDFSYAFF. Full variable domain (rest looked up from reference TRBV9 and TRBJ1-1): DSGVTQTPKHLITATGQRVTLRCSPRSGDLSVYWYQQSLDQGLQFLIQYYNGEERAKGNILERFSAQQFPDLHSELNLSSLELGDSALYFCASSAWDFSYAFFGQGTRLTVV.

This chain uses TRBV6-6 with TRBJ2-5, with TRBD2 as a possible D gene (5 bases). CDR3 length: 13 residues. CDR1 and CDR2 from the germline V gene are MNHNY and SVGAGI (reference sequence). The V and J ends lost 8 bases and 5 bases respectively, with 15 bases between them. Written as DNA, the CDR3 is TGTGCCAGCGCCAGGCTAGCCGGCGAGACCCAGTACTTC. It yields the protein CASARLAGETQYF.

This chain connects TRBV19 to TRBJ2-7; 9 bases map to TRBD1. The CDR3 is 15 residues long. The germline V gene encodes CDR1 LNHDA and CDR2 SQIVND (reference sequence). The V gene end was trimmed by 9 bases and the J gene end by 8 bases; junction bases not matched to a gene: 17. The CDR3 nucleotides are TGTGCCAGCGAGGACCCGAAGACAGGGGGAAGCAAGCAGTACTTC. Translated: CASEDPKTGGSKQYF.

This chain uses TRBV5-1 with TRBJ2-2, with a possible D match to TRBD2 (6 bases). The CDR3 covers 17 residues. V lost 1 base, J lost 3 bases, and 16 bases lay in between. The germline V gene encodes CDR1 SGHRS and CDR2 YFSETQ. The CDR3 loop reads CASSLMGGAWDTGELFF. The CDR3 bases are TGCGCCAGCAGCTTGATGGGCGGGGCGTGGGACACCGGGGAGCTGTTTTTT.

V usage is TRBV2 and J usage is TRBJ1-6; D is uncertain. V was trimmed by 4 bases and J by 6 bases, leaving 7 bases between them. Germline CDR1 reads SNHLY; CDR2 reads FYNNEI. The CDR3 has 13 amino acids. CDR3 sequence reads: CASSVASNSPLHF. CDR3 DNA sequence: TGTGCCAGCAGTGTGGCCTCTAATTCACCCCTCCACTTT.

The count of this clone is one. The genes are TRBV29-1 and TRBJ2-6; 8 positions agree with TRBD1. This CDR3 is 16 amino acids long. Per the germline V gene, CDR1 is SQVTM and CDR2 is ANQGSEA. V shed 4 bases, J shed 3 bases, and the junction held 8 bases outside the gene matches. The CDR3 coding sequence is TGCAGCGTTGTAGGTCAGGGGGCGCTTGGGGCCAACGTCCTGACTTTC. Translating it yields CSVVGQGALGANVLTF. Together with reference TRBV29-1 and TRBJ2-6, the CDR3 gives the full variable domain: SAVISQKPSRDICQRGTSLTIQCQVDSQVTMMFWYRQQPGQSLTLIATANQGSEATYESGFVIDKFPISRPNLTFSTLTVSNMSPEDSSIYLCSVVGQGALGANVLTFGAGSRLTVL.

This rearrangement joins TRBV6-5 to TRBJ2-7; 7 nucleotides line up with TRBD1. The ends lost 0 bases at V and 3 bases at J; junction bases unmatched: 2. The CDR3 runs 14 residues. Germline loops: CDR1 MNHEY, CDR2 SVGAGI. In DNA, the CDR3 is TGTGCCAGCAGTTACTCGGGACAGTACTACGAGCAGTACTTC. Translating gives CASSYSGQYYEQYF.

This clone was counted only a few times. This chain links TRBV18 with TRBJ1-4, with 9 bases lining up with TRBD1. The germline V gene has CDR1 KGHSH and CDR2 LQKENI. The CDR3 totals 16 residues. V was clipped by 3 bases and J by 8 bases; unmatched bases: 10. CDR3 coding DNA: TGTGCCAGCTCACCCCTTGGGACAGGGTTTGAAGAAAAACTGTTTTTT. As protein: CASSPLGTGFEEKLFF.

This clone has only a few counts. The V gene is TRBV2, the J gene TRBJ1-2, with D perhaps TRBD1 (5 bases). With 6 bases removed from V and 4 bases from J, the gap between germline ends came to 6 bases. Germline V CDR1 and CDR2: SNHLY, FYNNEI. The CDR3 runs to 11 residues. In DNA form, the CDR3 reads TGTGCCAGCAGCACAGGCTATGGCTACACCTTC. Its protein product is CASSTGYGYTF. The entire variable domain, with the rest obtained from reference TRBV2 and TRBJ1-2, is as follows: EPEVTQTPSHQVTQMGQEVILRCVPISNHLYFYWYRQILGQKVEFLVSFYNNEISEKSEIFDDQFSVERPDGSNFTLKIRSTKLEDSAMYFCASSTGYGYTFGSGTRLTVV.

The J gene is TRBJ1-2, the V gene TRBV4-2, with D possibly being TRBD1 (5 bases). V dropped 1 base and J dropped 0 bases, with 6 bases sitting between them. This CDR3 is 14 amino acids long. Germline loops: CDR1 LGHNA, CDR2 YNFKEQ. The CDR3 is CASSQAGANYGYTF. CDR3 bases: TGTGCCAGCAGCCAAGCGGGGGCTAACTATGGCTACACCTTC.

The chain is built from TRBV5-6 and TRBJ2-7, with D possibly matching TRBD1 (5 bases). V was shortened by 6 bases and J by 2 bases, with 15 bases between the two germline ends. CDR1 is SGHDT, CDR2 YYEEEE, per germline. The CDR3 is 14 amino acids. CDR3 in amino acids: CASTWDAGTYEQYF. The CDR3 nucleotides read TGTGCCAGCACCTGGGATGCAGGGACCTACGAGCAGTACTTC. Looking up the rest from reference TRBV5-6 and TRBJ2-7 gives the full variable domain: DAGVTQSPTHLIKTRGQQVTLRCSPKSGHDTVSWYQQALGQGPQFIFQYYEEEERQRGNFPDRFSGHQFPNYSSELNVNALLLGDSALYLCASTWDAGTYEQYFGPGTRLTVT.

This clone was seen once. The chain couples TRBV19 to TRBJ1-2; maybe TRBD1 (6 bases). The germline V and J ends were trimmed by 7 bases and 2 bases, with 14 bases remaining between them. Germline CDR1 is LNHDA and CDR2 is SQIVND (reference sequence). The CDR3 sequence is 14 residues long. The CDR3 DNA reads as TGTGCCAGTATTACAGGAACAGGGAACTATGGCTACACCTTC. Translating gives CASITGTGNYGYTF.

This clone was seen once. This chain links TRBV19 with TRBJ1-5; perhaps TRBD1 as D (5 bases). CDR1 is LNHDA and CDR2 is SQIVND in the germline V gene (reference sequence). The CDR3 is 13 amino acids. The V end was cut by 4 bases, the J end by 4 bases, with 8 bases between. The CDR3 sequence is CASSKGVNQPQHF. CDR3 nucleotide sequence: TGTGCCAGTAGTAAAGGGGTGAATCAGCCCCAGCATTTT.

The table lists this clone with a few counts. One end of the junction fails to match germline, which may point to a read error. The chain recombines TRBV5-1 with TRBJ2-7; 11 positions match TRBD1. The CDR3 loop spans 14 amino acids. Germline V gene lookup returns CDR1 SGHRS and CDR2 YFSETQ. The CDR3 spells CASSLGTGGYDQYF. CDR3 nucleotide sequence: TGCGCCAGCAGCTTGGGGACAGGGGGCTACGATCAGTACTTC.

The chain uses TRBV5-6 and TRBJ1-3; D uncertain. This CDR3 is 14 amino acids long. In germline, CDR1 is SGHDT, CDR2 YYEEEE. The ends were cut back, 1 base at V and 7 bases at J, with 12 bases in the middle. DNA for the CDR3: TGTGCCAGCAGCTTGAACGCCTTGGGCAACACCATATATTTT. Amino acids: CASSLNALGNTIYF.

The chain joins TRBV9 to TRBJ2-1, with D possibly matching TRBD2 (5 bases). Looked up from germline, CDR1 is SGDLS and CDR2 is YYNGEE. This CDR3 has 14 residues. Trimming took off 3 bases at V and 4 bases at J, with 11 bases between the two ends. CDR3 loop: CASSEAELYNEQFF. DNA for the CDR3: TGTGCCAGCAGCGAAGCGGAGTTGTACAATGAGCAGTTCTTC.

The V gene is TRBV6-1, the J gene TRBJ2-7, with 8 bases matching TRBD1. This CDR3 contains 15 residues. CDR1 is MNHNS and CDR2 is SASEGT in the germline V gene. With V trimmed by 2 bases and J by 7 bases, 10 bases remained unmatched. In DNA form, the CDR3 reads TGTGCCAGCAGTGAACCCCACAGGGGGATCGAAGAGCAGTACTTC. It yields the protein CASSEPHRGIEEQYF.

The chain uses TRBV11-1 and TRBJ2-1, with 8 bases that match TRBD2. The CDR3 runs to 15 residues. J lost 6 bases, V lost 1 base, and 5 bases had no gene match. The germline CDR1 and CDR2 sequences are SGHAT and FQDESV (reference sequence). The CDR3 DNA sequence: TGTGCCAGCAGCTTAGACGGGGGGGCTGGCAATGAGCAGTTCTTC. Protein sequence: CASSLDGGAGNEQFF.

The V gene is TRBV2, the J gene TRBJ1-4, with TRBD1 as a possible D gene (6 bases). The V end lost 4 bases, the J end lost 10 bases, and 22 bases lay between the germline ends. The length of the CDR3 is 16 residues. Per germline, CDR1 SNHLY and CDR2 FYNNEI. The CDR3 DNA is TGTGCCAGCAGTGCGACTTGGGACACTGGAAGCGGAAAACTGTTTTTT. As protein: CASSATWDTGSGKLFF. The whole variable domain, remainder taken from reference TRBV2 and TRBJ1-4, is EPEVTQTPSHQVTQMGQEVILRCVPISNHLYFYWYRQILGQKVEFLVSFYNNEISEKSEIFDDQFSVERPDGSNFTLKIRSTKLEDSAMYFCASSATWDTGSGKLFFGSGTQLSVL.

The CDR3, as DNA: TGTGCCAGCAGCTTAAAGAGGGATCGTATCTACACCTTC. This translates into CASSLKRDRIYTF. The V call is TRBV7-2, the J call TRBJ1-2; no definite D call. Germline assignment: CDR1 SGHTA and CDR2 FQGNSA. V dropped 2 bases and J dropped 10 bases, with 14 bases sitting between them. The CDR3 runs 13 residues.

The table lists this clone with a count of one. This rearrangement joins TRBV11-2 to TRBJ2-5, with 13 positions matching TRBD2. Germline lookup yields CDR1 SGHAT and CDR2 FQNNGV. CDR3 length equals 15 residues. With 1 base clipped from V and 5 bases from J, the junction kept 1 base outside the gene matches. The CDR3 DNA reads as TGTGCCAGCAGCTTAGCGGGACTAGCGGGGGAGACCCAGTACTTC. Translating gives CASSLAGLAGETQYF.

CDR3 in amino acids: CASSRDRGLAETQYF. CDR3 sequence (DNA): TGTGCCAGCAGTCGGGACAGGGGGTTAGCAGAGACCCAGTACTTC. The chain couples TRBV7-8 to TRBJ2-5, with 11 bases matching TRBD1. Trimming at V came to 6 bases and at J to 4 bases, leaving 7 bases not matched to a gene. The germline CDR1 and CDR2 sequences are SGHVS and FQNEAQ. The CDR3 extends over 15 amino acids. The full variable domain, in which reference TRBV7-8 and TRBJ2-5 provide the parts outside the CDR3, is GAGVSQSPRYKVAKRGQDVALRCDPISGHVSLFWYQQALGQGPEFLTYFQNEAQLDKSGLPSDRFFAERPEGSVSTLKIQRTQQEDSAVYLCASSRDRGLAETQYFGPGTRLLVL.

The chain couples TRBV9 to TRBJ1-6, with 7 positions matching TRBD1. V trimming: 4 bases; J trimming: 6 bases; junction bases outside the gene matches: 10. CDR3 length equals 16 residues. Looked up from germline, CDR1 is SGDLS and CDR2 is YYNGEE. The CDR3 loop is CASSPLPTGTNSPLHF. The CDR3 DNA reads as TGTGCCAGCAGCCCTTTACCGACAGGGACTAATTCACCCCTCCACTTT.

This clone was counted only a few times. The CDR3 DNA is TGTGCCAGTAGTATAGTTCAAGGGACATTGAACACTGAAGCTTTCTTT. Protein product: CASSIVQGTLNTEAFF. The chain links TRBV19 to TRBJ1-1; possibly TRBD1 for D (6 bases). V was clipped by 1 base and J by 0 bases, with 12 bases between them. Germline CDR1 and CDR2: LNHDA and SQIVND (reference sequence). The CDR3 has 16 residues.